This T cell receptor (beta chain) was identified in a study of blood T cell repertoires in COVID-19. As for the study in general: Donors in the United States, Italy and Spain gave samples during acute or convalescent COVID-19.

Profiling relied on immunoSEQ multiplex PCR, and the TCRdb table lists in-frame clones only, not all of them. The sample yields 50,000 to 65,000 clones, about two thirds seen once. This CDR3 contains 16 residues. Trimming pared 2 bases from V and 3 bases from J, leaving 13 bases between. Germline CDR1 reads SGHAT; CDR2 reads FQNNGV. This chain links TRBV11-2 with TRBJ1-4; possibly TRBD1 for D (5 bases). The sequencing input was peripheral blood. The clonotype was recovered from a woman between 65 and 79 years old with COVID-19, enrolled during active disease. The CDR3 region is CASSLRGTDPNEKLFF. The CDR3 DNA reads TGTGCCAGCAGCTTAAGGGGAACGGATCCTAATGAAAAACTGTTTTTT.